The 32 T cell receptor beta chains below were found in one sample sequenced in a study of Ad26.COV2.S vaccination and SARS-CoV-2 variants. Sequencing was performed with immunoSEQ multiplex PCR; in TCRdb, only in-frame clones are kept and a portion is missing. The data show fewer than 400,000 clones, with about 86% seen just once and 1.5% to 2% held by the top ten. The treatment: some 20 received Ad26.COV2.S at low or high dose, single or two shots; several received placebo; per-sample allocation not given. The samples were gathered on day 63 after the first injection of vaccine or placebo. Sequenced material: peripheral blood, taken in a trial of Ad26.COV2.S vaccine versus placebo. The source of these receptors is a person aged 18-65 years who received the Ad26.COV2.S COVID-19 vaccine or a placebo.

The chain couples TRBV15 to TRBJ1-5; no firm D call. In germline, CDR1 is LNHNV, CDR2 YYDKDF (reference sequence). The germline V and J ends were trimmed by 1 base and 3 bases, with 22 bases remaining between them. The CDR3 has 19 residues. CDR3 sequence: CATSRGARSGKSHNQPQHF. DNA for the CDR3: TGTGCCACCAGCAGAGGAGCCAGGTCGGGGAAAAGTCACAATCAGCCCCAGCATTTT.

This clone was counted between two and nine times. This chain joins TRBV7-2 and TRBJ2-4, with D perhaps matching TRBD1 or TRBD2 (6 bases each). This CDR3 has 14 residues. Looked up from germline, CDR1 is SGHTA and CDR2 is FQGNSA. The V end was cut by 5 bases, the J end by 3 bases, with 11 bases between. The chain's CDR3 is CASSQRGDKNIQYF. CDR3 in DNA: TGTGCCAGCAGCCAAAGGGGGGACAAAAACATTCAGTACTTC.

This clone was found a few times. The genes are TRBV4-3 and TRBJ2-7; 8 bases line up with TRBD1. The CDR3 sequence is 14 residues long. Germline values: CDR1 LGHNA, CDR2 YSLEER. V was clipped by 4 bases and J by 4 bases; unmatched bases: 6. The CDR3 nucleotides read TGCGCCAGCAGCCTCGACAGGGGAGCGTACGAGCAGTACTTC. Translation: CASSLDRGAYEQYF.

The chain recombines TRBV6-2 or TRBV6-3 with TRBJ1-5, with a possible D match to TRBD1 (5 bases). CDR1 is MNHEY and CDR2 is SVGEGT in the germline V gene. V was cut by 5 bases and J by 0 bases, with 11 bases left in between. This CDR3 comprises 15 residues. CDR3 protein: CASSTQGHSNQPQHF. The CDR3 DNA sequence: TGTGCCAGCAGTACGCAGGGTCATAGCAATCAGCCCCAGCATTTT.

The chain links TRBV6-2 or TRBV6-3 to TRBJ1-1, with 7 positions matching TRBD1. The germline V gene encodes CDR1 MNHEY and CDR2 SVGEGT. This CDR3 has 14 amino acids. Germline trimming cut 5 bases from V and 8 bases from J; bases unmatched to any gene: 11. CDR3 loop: CASSDRVPKGEAFF. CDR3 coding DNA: TGTGCCAGCAGTGACAGGGTCCCAAAGGGGGAAGCTTTCTTT.

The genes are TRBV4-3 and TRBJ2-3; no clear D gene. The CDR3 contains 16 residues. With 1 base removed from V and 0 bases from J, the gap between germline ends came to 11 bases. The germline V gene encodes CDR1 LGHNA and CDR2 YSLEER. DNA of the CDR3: TGCGCCAGCAGCCAAGGGCCAGCCACAAGCACAGATACGCAGTATTTT. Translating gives CASSQGPATSTDTQYF.

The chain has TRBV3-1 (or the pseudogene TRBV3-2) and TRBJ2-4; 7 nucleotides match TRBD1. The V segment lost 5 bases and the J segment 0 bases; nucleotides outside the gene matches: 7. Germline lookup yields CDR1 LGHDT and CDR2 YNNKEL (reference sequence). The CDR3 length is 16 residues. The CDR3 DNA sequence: TGTGCCAGCAGCTCCACAGGGGCACTAGCCAAAAACATTCAGTACTTC. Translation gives CASSSTGALAKNIQYF.

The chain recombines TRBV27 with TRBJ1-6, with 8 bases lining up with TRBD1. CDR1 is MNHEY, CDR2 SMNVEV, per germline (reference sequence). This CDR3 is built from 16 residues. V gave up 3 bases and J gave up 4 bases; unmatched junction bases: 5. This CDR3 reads CASSLGQGAYNSPLHF. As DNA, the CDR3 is TGTGCCAGCAGTTTGGGGCAGGGGGCGTATAATTCACCCCTCCACTTT.

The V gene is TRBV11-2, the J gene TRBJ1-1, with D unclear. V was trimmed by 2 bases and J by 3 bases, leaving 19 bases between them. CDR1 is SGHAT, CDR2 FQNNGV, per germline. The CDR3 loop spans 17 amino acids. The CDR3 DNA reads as TGTGCCAGCAGCTTACGAGCGGGTTGGGGATGGGACACTGAAGCTTTCTTT. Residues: CASSLRAGWGWDTEAFF.

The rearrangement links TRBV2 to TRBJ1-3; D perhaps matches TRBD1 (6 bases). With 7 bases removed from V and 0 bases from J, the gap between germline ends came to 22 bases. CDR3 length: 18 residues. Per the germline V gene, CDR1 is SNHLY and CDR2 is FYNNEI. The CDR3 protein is CASTGGAGGGNSGNTIYF. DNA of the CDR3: TGTGCCAGCACTGGGGGGGCAGGTGGTGGGAACTCTGGAAACACCATATATTTT.

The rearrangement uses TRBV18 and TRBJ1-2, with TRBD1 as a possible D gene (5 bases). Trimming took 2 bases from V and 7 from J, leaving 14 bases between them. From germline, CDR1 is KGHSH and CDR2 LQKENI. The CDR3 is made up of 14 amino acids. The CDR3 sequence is CASSPSGGPTGYTF. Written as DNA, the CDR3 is TGTGCCAGCTCACCATCCGGGGGACCAACTGGCTACACCTTC.

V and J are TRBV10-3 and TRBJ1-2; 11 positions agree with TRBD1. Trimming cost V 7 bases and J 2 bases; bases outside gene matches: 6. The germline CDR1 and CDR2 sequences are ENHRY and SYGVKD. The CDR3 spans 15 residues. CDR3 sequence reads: CAINRGQGANYGYTF. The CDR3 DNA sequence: TGTGCCATCAATCGAGGACAGGGGGCGAACTATGGCTACACCTTC.

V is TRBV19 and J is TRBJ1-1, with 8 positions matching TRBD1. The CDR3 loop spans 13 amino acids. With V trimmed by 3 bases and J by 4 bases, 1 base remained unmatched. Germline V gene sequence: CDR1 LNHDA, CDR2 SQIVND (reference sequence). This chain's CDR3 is CASSIDRGTEAFF. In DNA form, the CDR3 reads TGTGCCAGTAGTATTGACAGGGGCACTGAAGCTTTCTTT.

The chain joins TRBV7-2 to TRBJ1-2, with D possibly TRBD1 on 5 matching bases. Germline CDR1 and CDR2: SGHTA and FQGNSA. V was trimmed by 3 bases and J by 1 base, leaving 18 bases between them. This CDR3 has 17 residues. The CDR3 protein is CASSFARGPTRNYGYTF. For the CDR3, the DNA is TGTGCCAGCAGCTTCGCGAGGGGCCCGACACGTAACTATGGCTACACCTTC. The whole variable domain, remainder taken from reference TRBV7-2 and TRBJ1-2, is GAGVSQSPSNKVTEKGKDVELRCDPISGHTALYWYRQSLGQGLEFLIYFQGNSAPDKSGLPSDRFSAERTGGSVSTLTIQRTQQEDSAVYLCASSFARGPTRNYGYTFGSGTRLTVV.

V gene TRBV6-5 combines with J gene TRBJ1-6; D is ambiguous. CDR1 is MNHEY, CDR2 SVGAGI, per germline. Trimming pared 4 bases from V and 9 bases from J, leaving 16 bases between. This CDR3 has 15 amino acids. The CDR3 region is CASSSSGGSSSPLHF. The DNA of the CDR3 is TGTGCCAGCAGTTCCTCGGGAGGGTCTAGTTCACCCCTCCACTTT.

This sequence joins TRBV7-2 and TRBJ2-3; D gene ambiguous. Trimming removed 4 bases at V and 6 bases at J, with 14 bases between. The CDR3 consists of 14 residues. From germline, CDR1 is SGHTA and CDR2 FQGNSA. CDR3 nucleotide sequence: TGTGCCAGCAGCTCCCCCCATGAATCGGATACGCAGTATTTT. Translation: CASSSPHESDTQYF.

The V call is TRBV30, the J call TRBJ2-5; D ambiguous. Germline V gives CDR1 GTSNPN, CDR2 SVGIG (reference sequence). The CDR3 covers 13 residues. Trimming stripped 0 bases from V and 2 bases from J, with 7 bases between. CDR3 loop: CAWSVGTQETQYF. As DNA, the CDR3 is TGTGCCTGGAGTGTAGGCACGCAAGAGACCCAGTACTTC.

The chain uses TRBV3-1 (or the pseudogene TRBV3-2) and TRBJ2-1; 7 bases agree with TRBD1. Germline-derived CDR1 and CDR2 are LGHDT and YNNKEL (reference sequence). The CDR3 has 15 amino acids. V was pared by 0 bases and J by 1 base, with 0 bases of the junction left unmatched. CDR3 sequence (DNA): TGTGCCAGCAGCCAAGACAGGGGGTCCTACAATGAGCAGTTCTTC. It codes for CASSQDRGSYNEQFF.

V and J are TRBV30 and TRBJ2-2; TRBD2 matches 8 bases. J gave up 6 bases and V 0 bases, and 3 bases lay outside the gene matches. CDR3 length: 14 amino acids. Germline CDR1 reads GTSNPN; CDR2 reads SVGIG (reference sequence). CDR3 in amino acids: CAWSVGLEAGELFF. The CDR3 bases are TGTGCCTGGAGTGTGGGACTAGAAGCCGGGGAGCTGTTTTTT.

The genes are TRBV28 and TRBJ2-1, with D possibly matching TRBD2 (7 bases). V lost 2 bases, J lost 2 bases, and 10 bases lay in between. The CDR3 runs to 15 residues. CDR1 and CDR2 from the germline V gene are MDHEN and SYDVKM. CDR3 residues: CASSLGGGTYNEQFF. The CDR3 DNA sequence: TGTGCCAGCAGTTTAGGCGGGGGCACCTACAATGAGCAGTTCTTC.

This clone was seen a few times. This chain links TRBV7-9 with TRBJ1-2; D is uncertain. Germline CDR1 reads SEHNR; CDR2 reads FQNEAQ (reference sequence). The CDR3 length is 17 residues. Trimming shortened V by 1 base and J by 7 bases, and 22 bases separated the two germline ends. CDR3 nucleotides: TGTGCCAGCAGCTTAGGGACCCTGCTACTTAAATCTAGTGGCTACACCTTC. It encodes CASSLGTLLLKSSGYTF. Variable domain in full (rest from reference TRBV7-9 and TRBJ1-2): DTGVSQNPRHKITKRGQNVTFRCDPISEHNRLYWYRQTLGQGPEFLTYFQNEAQLEKSRLLSDRFSAERPKGSFSTLEIQRTEQGDSAMYLCASSLGTLLLKSSGYTFGSGTRLTVV.

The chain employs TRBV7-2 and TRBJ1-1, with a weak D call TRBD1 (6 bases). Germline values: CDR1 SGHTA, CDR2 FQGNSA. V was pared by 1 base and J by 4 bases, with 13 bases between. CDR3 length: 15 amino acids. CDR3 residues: CASSLGGQIGTEAFF. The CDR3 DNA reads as TGTGCCAGCAGCTTAGGGGGGCAGATCGGCACTGAAGCTTTCTTT.

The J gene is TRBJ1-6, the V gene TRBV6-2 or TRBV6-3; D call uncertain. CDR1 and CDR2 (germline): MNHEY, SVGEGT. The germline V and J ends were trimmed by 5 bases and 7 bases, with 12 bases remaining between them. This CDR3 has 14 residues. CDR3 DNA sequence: TGTGCCAGCAGTCGCCAACGGACCAATTCACCCCTCCACTTT. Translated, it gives CASSRQRTNSPLHF.

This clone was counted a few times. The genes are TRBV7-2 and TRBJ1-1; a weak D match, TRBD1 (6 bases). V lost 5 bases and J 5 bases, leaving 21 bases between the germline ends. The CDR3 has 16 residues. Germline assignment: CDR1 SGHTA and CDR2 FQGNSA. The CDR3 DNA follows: TGTGCCAGCAGCCCTTTACGGGGGCGCATTGGTACTGAAGCTTTCTTT. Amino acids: CASSPLRGRIGTEAFF.

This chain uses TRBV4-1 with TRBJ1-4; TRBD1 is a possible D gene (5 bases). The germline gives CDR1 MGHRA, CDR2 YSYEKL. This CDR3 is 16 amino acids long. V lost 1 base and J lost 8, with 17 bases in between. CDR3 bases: TGCGCCAGCAGCCAAGGCTTGGGGGAGATACTAGAAAAACTGTTTTTT. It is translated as CASSQGLGEILEKLFF.

In DNA form, the CDR3 reads TGTGCCAGCAAAGGGGGCGCGAGGATCTATGGCTACACCTTC. This sequence encodes CASKGGARIYGYTF. The chain combines TRBV28 with TRBJ1-2, with 7 bases aligning to TRBD1. V dropped 7 bases and J dropped 4; count of bases not matched to a gene: 9. The CDR3 runs 14 residues. Germline V gene lookup returns CDR1 MDHEN and CDR2 SYDVKM.

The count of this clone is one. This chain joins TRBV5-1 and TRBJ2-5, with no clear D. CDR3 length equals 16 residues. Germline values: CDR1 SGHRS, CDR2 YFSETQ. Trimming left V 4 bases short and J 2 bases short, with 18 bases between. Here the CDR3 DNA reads TGCGCCAGCAGCCTACTTCCATCGGACGGACAAGAGACCCAGTACTTC. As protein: CASSLLPSDGQETQYF.

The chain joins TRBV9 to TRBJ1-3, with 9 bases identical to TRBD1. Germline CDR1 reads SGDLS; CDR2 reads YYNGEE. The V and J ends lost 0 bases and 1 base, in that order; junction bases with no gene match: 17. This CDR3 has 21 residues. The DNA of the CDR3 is TGTGCCAGCAGCGTAGCCGGAGCCGGGACAGGGTTAATTCCATCTGGAAACACCATATATTTT. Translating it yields CASSVAGAGTGLIPSGNTIYF.

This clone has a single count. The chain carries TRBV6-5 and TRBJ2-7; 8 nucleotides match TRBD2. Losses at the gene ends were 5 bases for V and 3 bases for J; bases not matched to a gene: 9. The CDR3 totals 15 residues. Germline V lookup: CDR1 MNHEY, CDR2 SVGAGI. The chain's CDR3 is CASSPAGLGGYEQYF. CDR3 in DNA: TGTGCCAGCAGTCCAGCGGGACTAGGGGGCTACGAGCAGTACTTC.

This CDR3 reads CASSPLTSGGSYEQYF. The CDR3 nucleotides read TGTGCCAGCAGCCCGCTGACATCGGGTGGGTCCTACGAGCAGTACTTC. This chain uses TRBV3-1 (or the pseudogene TRBV3-2) with TRBJ2-7; D call uncertain. Germline V gene sequence: CDR1 LGHDT, CDR2 YNNKEL (reference sequence). This CDR3 has 16 amino acids. Trimming shortened V by 4 bases and J by 1 base, and 17 bases separated the two germline ends.

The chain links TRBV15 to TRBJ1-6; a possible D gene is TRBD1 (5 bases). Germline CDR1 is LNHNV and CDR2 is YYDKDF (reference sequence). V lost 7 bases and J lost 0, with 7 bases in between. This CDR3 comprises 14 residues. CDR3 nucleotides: TGTGCCACCACCCAGGGCTCCTATAATTCACCCCTCCACTTT. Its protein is CATTQGSYNSPLHF.

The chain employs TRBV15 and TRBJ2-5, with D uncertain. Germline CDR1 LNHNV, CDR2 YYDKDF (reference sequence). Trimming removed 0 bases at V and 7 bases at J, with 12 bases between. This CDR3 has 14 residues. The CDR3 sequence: CATSREANGRTQYF. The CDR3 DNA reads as TGTGCCACCAGCAGAGAGGCTAACGGGCGGACCCAGTACTTC.